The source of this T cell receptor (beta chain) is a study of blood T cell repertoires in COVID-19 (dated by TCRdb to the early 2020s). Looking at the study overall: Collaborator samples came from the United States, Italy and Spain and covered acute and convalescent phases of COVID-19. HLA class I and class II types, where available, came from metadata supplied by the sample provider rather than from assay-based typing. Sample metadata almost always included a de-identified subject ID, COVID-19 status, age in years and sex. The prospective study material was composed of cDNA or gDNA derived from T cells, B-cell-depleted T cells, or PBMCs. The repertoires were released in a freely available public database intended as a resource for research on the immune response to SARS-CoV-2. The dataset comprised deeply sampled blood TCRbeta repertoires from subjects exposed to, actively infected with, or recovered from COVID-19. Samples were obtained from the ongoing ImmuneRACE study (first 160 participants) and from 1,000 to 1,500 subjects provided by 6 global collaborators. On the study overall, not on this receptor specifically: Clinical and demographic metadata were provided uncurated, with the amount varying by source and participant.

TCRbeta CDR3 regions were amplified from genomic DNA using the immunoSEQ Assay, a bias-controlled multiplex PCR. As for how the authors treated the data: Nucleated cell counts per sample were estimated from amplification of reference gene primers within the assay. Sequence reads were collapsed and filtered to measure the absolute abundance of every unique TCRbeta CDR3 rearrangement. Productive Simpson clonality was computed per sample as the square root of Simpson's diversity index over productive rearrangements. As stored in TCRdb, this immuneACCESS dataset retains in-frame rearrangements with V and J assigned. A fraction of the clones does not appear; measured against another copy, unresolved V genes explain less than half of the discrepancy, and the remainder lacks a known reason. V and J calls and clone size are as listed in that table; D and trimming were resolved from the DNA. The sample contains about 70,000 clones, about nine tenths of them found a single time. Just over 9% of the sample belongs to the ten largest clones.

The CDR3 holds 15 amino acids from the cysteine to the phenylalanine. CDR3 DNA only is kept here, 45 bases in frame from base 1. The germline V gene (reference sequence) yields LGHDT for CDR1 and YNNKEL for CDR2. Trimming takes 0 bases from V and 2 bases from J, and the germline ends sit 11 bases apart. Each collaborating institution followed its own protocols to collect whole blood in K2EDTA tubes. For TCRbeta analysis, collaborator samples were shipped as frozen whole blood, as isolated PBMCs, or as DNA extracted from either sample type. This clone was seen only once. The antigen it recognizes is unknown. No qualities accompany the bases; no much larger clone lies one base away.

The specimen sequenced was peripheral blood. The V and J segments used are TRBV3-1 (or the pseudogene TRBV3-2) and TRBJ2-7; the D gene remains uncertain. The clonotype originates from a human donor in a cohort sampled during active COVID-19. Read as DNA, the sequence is TGTGCCAGCAGCCAAGAGGTCTTACCAGCCTACGAGCAGTACTTC. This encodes CASSQEVLPAYEQYF.